This T cell receptor (beta chain) was identified in a study of lymphopenia after photon versus proton radiotherapy. Study-wide points: Proton therapy kept repertoires fairly stable, unlike photons, which gained effector/memory cells. Authors raise, but do not show, better survival with proton therapy. After the lymphocyte nadir, photon-treated repertoires showed oligoclonal expansion, especially of CD8+ Temra cells.

Note on this clone: The target antigen is unknown.

Sequenced by immunoSEQ multiplex PCR; TCRdb stores in-frame clones only, minus some. Of roughly 58,000 clones listed, approximately 86% were seen once; the top ten hold around 13%. The CDR3 sequence is 20 residues long. In germline, CDR1 is SGHVS, CDR2 FQNEAQ. V lost 5 bases to trimming and J lost 1 base; unmatched junction nucleotides: 16. Sequencing used peripheral blood, obtained from a patient treated with proton-based radiotherapy. The receptor was derived from an elderly man with esophageal cancer. J is TRBJ2-6 and V is TRBV7-8, with 8 bases matching TRBD1. The CDR3 here is CASSPRTGRSPFSGANVLTF. CDR3 in DNA: TGTGCCAGCAGCCCTCGGACAGGGCGGTCCCCCTTTTCTGGGGCCAACGTCCTGACTTTC.